Reported below is one T cell receptor beta chain. Sequenced by immunoSEQ multiplex PCR; TCRdb stores in-frame clones only, minus some. The repertoire has roughly 76,000 clones, around nine tenths of them found once; the top ten carry 0.45% to 0.6%. The data were obtained in a study of T cell changes during pregnancy in multiple sclerosis. The sequence was obtained from a female donor with multiple sclerosis, enrolled in a pregnancy study. The starting material was CD4+ T cells from peripheral blood mononuclear cells, obtained in the second trimester of pregnancy.

CDR3 nucleotides: TGTGCCAGCAGCTTGGGGGGGACAGGGGGGCACTACGAGCAGTACTTC. Its translation: CASSLGGTGGHYEQYF. This chain connects TRBV5-4 to TRBJ2-7; TRBD1 agrees at 11 bases. The germline CDR1 and CDR2 sequences are SGHNT and YYREEE (reference sequence). V dropped 0 bases and J dropped 3; count of bases not matched to a gene: 5. This CDR3 region has 16 residues.